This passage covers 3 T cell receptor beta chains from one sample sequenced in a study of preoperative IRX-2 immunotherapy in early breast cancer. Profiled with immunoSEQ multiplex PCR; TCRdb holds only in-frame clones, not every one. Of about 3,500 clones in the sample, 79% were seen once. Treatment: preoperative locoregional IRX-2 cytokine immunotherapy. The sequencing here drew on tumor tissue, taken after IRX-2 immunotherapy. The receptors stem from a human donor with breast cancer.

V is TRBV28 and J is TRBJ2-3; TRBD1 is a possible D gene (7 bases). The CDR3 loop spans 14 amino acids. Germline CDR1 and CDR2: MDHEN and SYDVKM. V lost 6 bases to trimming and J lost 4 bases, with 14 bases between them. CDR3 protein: CASRVEGAADTQYF. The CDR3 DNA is TGTGCCAGCAGAGTGGAGGGGGCCGCAGATACGCAGTATTTT.

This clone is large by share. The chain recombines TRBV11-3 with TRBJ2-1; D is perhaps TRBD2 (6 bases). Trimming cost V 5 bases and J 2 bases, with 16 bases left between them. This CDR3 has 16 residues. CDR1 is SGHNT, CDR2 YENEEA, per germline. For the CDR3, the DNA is TGTGCCAGCAGCCTCATAGCGGACCCGGCCTACAATGAGCAGTTCTTC. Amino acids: CASSLIADPAYNEQFF.

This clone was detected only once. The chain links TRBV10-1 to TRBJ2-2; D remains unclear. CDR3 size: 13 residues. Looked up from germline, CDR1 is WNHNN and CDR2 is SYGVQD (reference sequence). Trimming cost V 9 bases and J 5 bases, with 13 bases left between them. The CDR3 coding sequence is TGCGCCAGTTACAACCCCGGGACCGGGGAGCTGTTTTTT. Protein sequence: CASYNPGTGELFF.